This T cell receptor beta chain was captured in a study of T cell responses to AZD1222 COVID-19 vaccine. Some clones are missing from TCRdb's copy, which holds only in-frame ones; the method was immunoSEQ multiplex PCR. The data show around 170,000 clones, just over 85% seen once. With respect to this clone: Its antigen remains unidentified. The same CDR3 arises from other DNA sequences in this sample as well.

Notes on the study in general: The breadth and depth of Spike-specific TCRs increased once two AZD1222 doses had been given. Reports indicate that nearly half of spike-specific TCRs are directed at unmutated variant regions. Only a handful of AZD1222 recipients tested seropositive at baseline. Among the donors, most were white British and more were female, and clonal diversity was possibly underestimated.

The CDR3 is 14 residues long. V was cut by 1 base and J by 0 bases, with 3 bases left in between. CDR1 and CDR2 from the germline V gene are SGHTA and FQGNSA. The starting material was peripheral blood, obtained 28 days after the second AZD1222 dose. The sequence was collected from an adult who received the AZD1222 COVID-19 vaccine. The V and J genes are TRBV7-2 and TRBJ1-4; no clear D gene. This chain's CDR3 is CASSLDATNEKLFF. The CDR3 DNA is TGTGCCAGCAGCTTAGATGCAACTAATGAAAAACTGTTTTTT.